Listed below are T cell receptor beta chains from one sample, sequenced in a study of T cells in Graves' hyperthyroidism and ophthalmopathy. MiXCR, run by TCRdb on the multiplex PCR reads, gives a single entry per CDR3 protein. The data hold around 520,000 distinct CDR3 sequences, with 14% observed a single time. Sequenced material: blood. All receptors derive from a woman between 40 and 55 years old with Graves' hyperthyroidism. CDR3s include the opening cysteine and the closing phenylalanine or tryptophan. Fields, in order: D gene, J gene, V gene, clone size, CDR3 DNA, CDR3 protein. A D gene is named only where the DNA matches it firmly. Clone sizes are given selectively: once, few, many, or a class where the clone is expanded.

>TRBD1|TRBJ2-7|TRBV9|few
TGTGCCAGCAGCGAATCGGACAGGCTCTACGAGCAGTACTTC
CASSESDRLYEQYF
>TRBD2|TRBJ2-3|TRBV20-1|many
TGCAGTGCTAGCCCGACTAGCGGGAAGGCAGATACGCAGTATTTT
CSASPTSGKADTQYF
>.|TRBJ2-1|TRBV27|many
TGTGCCAGCAGGAACCTTAGGTTGGCGGGTGAGCAGTTCTTC
CASRNLRLAGEQFF
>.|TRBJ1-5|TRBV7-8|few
TGTGCCAGCAGCCCATCCGGGGTAAGGTGGGATAGCAATCAGCCCCAGCATTTT
CASSPSGVRWDSNQPQHF
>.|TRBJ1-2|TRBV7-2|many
TGTGCCAGCAGCGTGGACGGCTATGGCTACACCTTC
CASSVDGYGYTF
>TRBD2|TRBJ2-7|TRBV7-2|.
TGTGCCAGCAGCCCCCCGGGACTAAGACTTTACGAGCAGTACTTC
CASSPPGLRLYEQYF
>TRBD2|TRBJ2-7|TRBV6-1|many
TGTGCCAGCAGTGAAGGCATAGCGGGTGGCGAGCAGTACTTC
CASSEGIAGGEQYF
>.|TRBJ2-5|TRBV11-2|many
TGTGCCAGCAGCTTAGGACAGCGGTCTAAAGAGACCCAGTACTTC
CASSLGQRSKETQYF
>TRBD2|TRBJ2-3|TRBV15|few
TGTGCCACCAGCAGAGAAACGGGGGGGTTCTATACGCAGTATTTT
CATSRETGGFYTQYF
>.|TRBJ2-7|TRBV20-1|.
TGCAGTGCTAGCCCCTCGGTCGGCGAGCAGTACTTC
CSASPSVGEQYF
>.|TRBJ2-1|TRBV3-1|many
TGTGCCAGCAGCCGAGGTGCCGGGGCTCAGAATGAGCAGTTCTTC
CASSRGAGAQNEQFF
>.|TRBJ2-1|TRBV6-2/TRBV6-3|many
TGTGCCAGCAGTTCTTACTACGACAATGAGCAGTTCTTC
CASSSYYDNEQFF
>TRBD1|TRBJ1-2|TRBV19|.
TGTGCCAGTAGTATACCCTCCGGGACAGGGCATGGCTACACCTTC
CASSIPSGTGHGYTF
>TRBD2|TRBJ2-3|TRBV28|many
TGTGCCAGCAGTCCAGGACTAGCGGGGGCCTCTAGCACAGATACGCAGTATTTT
CASSPGLAGASSTDTQYF
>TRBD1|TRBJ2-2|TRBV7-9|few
TGTGCCAGCAGCGTCACAGGGGATGGGGAGCTGTTTTTT
CASSVTGDGELFF
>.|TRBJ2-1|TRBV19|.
TGTGCCAGTCCTAAAGTTCGGTCCCCAAAAGGCTCCTACAATGAGCAGTTCTTC
CASPKVRSPKGSYNEQFF
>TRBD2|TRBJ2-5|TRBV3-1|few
TGTGCCAGCAGCCAAGCCGGACTAGCGGCCTGGGAAGAGACCCAGTACTTC
CASSQAGLAAWEETQYF
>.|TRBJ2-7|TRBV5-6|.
TGTGCCAGCAGCCTTCCCACGGGGGTTAGCTCCTACAATGAGCAGTACTTC
CASSLPTGVSSYNEQYF
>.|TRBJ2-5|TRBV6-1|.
TGTGCCAGCACCGATGTTTCCCGGACGGAAGAGACCCAGTACTTC
CASTDVSRTEETQYF